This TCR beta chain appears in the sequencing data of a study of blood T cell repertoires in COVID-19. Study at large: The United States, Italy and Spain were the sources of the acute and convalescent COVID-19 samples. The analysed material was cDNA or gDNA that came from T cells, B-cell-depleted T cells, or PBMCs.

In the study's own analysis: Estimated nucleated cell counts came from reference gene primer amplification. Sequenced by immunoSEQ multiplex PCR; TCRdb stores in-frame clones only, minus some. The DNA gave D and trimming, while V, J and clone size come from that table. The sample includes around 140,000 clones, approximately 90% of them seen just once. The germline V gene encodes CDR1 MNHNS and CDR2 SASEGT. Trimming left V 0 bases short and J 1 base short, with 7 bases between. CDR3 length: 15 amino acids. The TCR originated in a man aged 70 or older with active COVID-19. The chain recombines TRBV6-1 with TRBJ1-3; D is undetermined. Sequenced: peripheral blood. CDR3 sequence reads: CASSEALGSGNTIYF. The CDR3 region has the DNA TGTGCCAGCAGTGAAGCGCTAGGTTCTGGAAACACCATATATTTT.